The rows below give T cell receptor beta chains drawn from one sample of a study of OX40 agonist ivuxolimab in advanced cancers. The repertoire was sequenced with immunoSEQ multiplex PCR; TCRdb's copy has only in-frame clones and lacks some. The profile shows around 58,000 clones, roughly 84% of them singletons. Sequencing used CD4+ or CD8+ T cells sorted from blood, obtained in a trial of the OX40 agonist ivuxolimab. All receptors derive from an adult with an advanced solid tumor such as melanoma, head and neck, liver or kidney cancer. Each CDR3 is given with its conserved first and last residue. D genes are given only for firm matches. Expanded clones are given a class, and other clones once, few, many or no size at all.

CDR3nt | CDR3aa | abundance | v_gene | d_gene | j_gene
TGTGCCAGCAGCTTGGTGGTCAGCTCCTACGAGCAGTACTTC | CASSLVVSSYEQYF | - | TRBV5-6 | - | TRBJ2-7
TGTGCCAGCAGCTTAGGGCCCGGGGAGCTGTTTTTT | CASSLGPGELFF | - | TRBV5-6 | - | TRBJ2-2
TGTGCCAGCAGCTTGGACCCATGGCAGGAGACCTACGAGCAGTACTTC | CASSLDPWQETYEQYF | few | TRBV5-6 | - | TRBJ2-7
TGTGCCAGCAGCCTCCACCCGAAGAACACTGAAGCTTTCTTT | CASSLHPKNTEAFF | - | TRBV4-2 | - | TRBJ1-1
TGCAGCGTACTCAAACCAGGCGAGACCCAGTACTTC | CSVLKPGETQYF | - | TRBV29-1 | - | TRBJ2-5
TGTGCCAGCTCACGTCCGGGACAGGGGATCTCTCATGGCTACACCTTC | CASSRPGQGISHGYTF | - | TRBV18 | TRBD1 | TRBJ1-2
TGTGCCAGCAGCTTTGACCCGACAGGGATAATAGGAAGGGAGCAGTACTTC | CASSFDPTGIIGREQYF | - | TRBV7-2 | TRBD1 | TRBJ2-7
TGTGCCAGCTCACCACTAGCGGGGGGGCCGTCCGATACGCAGTATTTT | CASSPLAGGPSDTQYF | - | TRBV18 | TRBD2 | TRBJ2-3
TGTGCCAGCAGCCCCCCTGGGAGCCGCACAGATACGCAGTATTTT | CASSPPGSRTDTQYF | - | TRBV5-4 | - | TRBJ2-3
TGTGCCAGCTCCCTTGAGCGGAGCTCCTACAATGAGCAGTTCTTC | CASSLERSSYNEQFF | once | TRBV18 | - | TRBJ2-1
TGTGCCAGCAAGATTTCCTCAGCCTCCGACGAGCAGTACTTC | CASKISSASDEQYF | once | TRBV2 | - | TRBJ2-7
TGTGCCAGCTCACCTGGGACAGAAGAGACCCAGTACTTC | CASSPGTEETQYF | once | TRBV18 | TRBD1 | TRBJ2-5
TGTGCCAGCAGACAGACGGGGACAGGGGACGAAAAACTGTTTTTT | CASRQTGTGDEKLFF | - | TRBV5-4 | TRBD1 | TRBJ1-4
TGTGCTAGTGGTTTAGAACAGGGGCTCGGCAATGAGCAGTTCTTC | CASGLEQGLGNEQFF | - | TRBV12-5 | TRBD1 | TRBJ2-1
TGTGCCAGCAGTCGACAGGGGTATAATTCACCCCTCCACTTT | CASSRQGYNSPLHF | - | TRBV28 | TRBD1 | TRBJ1-6
TGTGCCAGCAGTATGACAGGGAAGGACACTGAAGCTTTCTTT | CASSMTGKDTEAFF | - | TRBV2 | TRBD1 | TRBJ1-1
TGTGCCAGCAGCTTCCACCTGGACTCTGGAAACACCATATATTTT | CASSFHLDSGNTIYF | - | TRBV7-9 | - | TRBJ1-3
TGTGCCAGCAGCTTAAGAGCCGGGGTAAAACTGTTTTTT | CASSLRAGVKLFF | - | TRBV7-2 | - | TRBJ1-4
TGTGCCAGCAGCCCGCGGGAGGGAACCTACGAGCAGTACTTC | CASSPREGTYEQYF | - | TRBV7-9 | TRBD2 | TRBJ2-7
TGCGCCAGCAGTGACTCTAGCGGGGGGTCCTACGAGCAGTACTTC | CASSDSSGGSYEQYF | - | TRBV10-1 | TRBD2 | TRBJ2-7
TGTGCCAGCCGTCCGGTGGGATGGGGAAAAGAGACCCAGTACTTC | CASRPVGWGKETQYF | - | TRBV6-5 | - | TRBJ2-5
TGTGCCAGCAGCGTAGGGGCAGAAGAGACCCAGTACTTC | CASSVGAEETQYF | - | TRBV9 | - | TRBJ2-5